The 15 T cell receptor beta chains below all came from one sample that was sequenced in a study of blood T cell repertoires in COVID-19. Sequencing was performed with immunoSEQ multiplex PCR; in TCRdb, only in-frame clones are kept and a portion is missing. The table records under 350,000 clones, more than 75% of them present only once. The specimen sequenced was peripheral blood. The receptors derive from a man between 65 and 79 years old with acute or convalescent COVID-19.

The gene calls are TRBV28 and TRBJ2-7; D is possibly TRBD1 (5 bases). Between the trimmed V and J ends, which lost 1 base and 3 bases, there was a span of 7 bases. Germline CDR1 and CDR2: MDHEN and SYDVKM. This CDR3 has 13 residues. This chain's CDR3 is CASSLSGYYEQYF. In DNA form, the CDR3 reads TGTGCCAGCAGTTTATCAGGGTACTACGAGCAGTACTTC.

This chain links TRBV12-3 or TRBV12-4 with TRBJ1-2; D might be TRBD1 (5 bases). With 3 bases removed from V and 10 bases from J, the gap between germline ends came to 15 bases. The CDR3 has 13 amino acids. CDR3: CASSFYGRGAYTF. The CDR3 DNA reads as TGTGCCAGCAGTTTTTATGGAAGGGGTGCCTACACCTTC.

The CDR3 DNA follows: TGCGCCAGCAGCTTGGCCGGACAGGGGGCCGACAATGAGCAGTTCTTC. This codes for CASSLAGQGADNEQFF. This chain links TRBV5-1 with TRBJ2-1; 11 bases fit TRBD1. The CDR3 sequence is 16 residues long. CDR1 is SGHRS and CDR2 is YFSETQ in the germline V gene. V gave up 0 bases and J gave up 5 bases; unmatched junction bases: 4.

The chain combines TRBV6-5 with TRBJ1-2, with 8 bases fitting TRBD1. The CDR3 covers 12 residues. The germline gives CDR1 MNHEY, CDR2 SVGAGI. The J segment lost 9 bases and the V segment lost 6 bases, leaving 6 bases of the junction unmatched. The CDR3 DNA is TGTGCCAGCAGCCCCGGACAGGGACGCTACACCTTC. The encoded protein is CASSPGQGRYTF.

The chain combines TRBV7-2 with TRBJ2-5; possible D gene TRBD2, 6 bases. The CDR3 has 13 residues. The germline V gene encodes CDR1 SGHTA and CDR2 FQGNSA. The V end lost 5 bases, the J end lost 7 bases, and 14 bases lay between the germline ends. The CDR3 is CASSPPYGGTQYF. The CDR3 nucleotides read TGTGCCAGCAGCCCTCCTTACGGGGGGACCCAGTACTTC.

The V call is TRBV6-5, the J call TRBJ1-2, with a possible D match to TRBD1 (6 bases). Between the trimmed V and J ends, which lost 3 bases and 1 base, there was a span of 12 bases. In germline, CDR1 is MNHEY, CDR2 SVGAGI. This CDR3 spans 15 amino acids. CDR3 DNA: TGTGCCAGCAGTTATCTACAGGGTATTAACTATGGCTACACCTTC. Translating gives CASSYLQGINYGYTF.

V gene TRBV18 combines with J gene TRBJ2-1; perhaps TRBD1 as D (6 bases). V was cut by 4 bases and J by 9 bases, with 22 bases left in between. This CDR3 has 16 amino acids. The germline V gene has CDR1 KGHSH and CDR2 LQKENI. The CDR3, as DNA: TGTGCCAGCTCACTAACCGCAGGGGCGCAGGTTAGTGAGCAGTTCTTC. Translation: CASSLTAGAQVSEQFF.

J is TRBJ1-6 and V is TRBV30; no definite D call. The CDR3 is 14 residues long. CDR1 and CDR2 (germline): GTSNPN, SVGIG (reference sequence). The V end lost 7 bases, the J end lost 5 bases, and 15 bases lay between the germline ends. The CDR3 reads CASQAFSNNSPLHF. DNA of the CDR3: TGTGCCTCCCAGGCTTTCAGCAATAATTCACCCCTCCACTTT.

The sample holds a few counts of this clone. The V gene is TRBV6-6, the J gene TRBJ2-1; 10 bases are shared with TRBD2. The CDR3 runs 15 residues. With V trimmed by 6 bases and J by 5 bases, 7 bases remained unmatched. The V gene's germline CDR1 is MNHNY and CDR2 SVGAGI (reference sequence). The CDR3 region is CASRSGGARNNEQFF. CDR3 in DNA: TGTGCCAGCAGGAGCGGGGGGGCCAGAAACAATGAGCAGTTCTTC.

This rearrangement joins TRBV6-5 to TRBJ2-7, with TRBD1 matching over 9 bases. This CDR3 has 15 residues. Germline-derived CDR1 and CDR2 are MNHEY and SVGAGI. Trimming took 7 bases from V and 6 from J; bases not matched to a gene: 13. CDR3 coding DNA: TGTGCCAGCATGGTAGGGACAGGGTTTGGCGTCGAGCAGTACTTC. It codes for CASMVGTGFGVEQYF.

A word on this clone: Other DNA sequences in the same sample also yield this CDR3. V is TRBV6-6 and J is TRBJ1-1, with unresolved D. The CDR3 is 14 residues long. Germline CDR1 and CDR2: MNHNY and SVGAGI (reference sequence). Trimming pared 2 bases from V and 4 bases from J, leaving 11 bases between. The CDR3 DNA reads as TGTGCCAGCAGTTACCCGGAGGCAGGCACTGAAGCTTTCTTT. It translates to CASSYPEAGTEAFF.

Remarks on this clone: A much larger clone differs from this one at a single base, so this may be a read error. V usage is TRBV6-4 and J usage is TRBJ2-6, with D unclear. Germline V CDR1 and CDR2: MRHNA, SNTAGT. The CDR3 runs to 13 residues. The V end lost 7 bases, the J end lost 0 bases, and 4 bases lay between the germline ends. The DNA for the CDR3 is TGTGCCAGCACTAACTCTGGGGCCAACGTCCTGACTTTC. This sequence encodes CASTNSGANVLTF.

This chain connects TRBV4-1 to TRBJ2-7; a possible D gene is TRBD1 (5 bases). The V gene lost 4 bases and the J gene lost 3 bases, with 16 bases spanning the gap. The CDR3 length is 15 residues. CDR1 is MGHRA and CDR2 is YSYEKL in the germline V gene. Here the CDR3 reads CASSPPGQGYYEQYF. CDR3 nucleotides: TGCGCCAGCAGCCCCCCTGGACAAGGCTACTACGAGCAGTACTTC.

This clone was observed once. The rearrangement uses TRBV28 and TRBJ2-1; no clear D gene. Deletions cut 4 bases from V and 7 bases from J, with 8 bases between. Looked up from germline, CDR1 is MDHEN and CDR2 is SYDVKM. The CDR3 is 12 residues long. The CDR3 is CASSSGANEQFF. DNA for the CDR3: TGTGCCAGCAGTTCGGGTGCTAATGAGCAGTTCTTC. The full variable domain, in which reference TRBV28 and TRBJ2-1 provide the parts outside the CDR3, is DVKVTQSSRYLVKRTGEKVFLECVQDMDHENMFWYRQDPGLGLRLIYFSYDVKMKEKGDIPEGYSVSREKKERFSLILESASTNQTSMYLCASSSGANEQFFGPGTRLTVL.

J is TRBJ1-1 and V is TRBV4-2; TRBD1 matches 7 bases. Losses at the gene ends were 1 base for V and 1 base for J; bases not matched to a gene: 3. The CDR3 has 15 amino acids. Germline CDR1 and CDR2: LGHNA and YNFKEQ. The CDR3 sequence is CASSQGGTENTEAFF. CDR3 DNA: TGTGCCAGCAGCCAAGGTGGGACAGAGAACACTGAAGCTTTCTTT.